One sample yielded the 13 T cell receptor beta chains listed below, sequenced in a study of T cells in women clearing cervical HPV infection. The data were produced by immunoSEQ multiplex PCR, yet TCRdb's version contains in-frame clones alone and is incomplete. This table holds roughly 31,000 clones. Sequencing was done on a sample of blood buffy coat. All receptors derive from a woman aged 18 to 75 with a cervical HPV16 infection that either progressed to CIN3+ or cleared (not recorded which).

With respect to this clone: The CDR3 is cut off 3 residues early in the read; its end comes from the germline J gene. The V call is TRBV18, the J call TRBJ1-4; 8 bases line up with TRBD1. This CDR3 is 14 amino acids long. Per the germline V gene, CDR1 is KGHSH and CDR2 is LQKENI. The J segment lost 8 bases and the V segment lost 3 bases, leaving 5 bases of the junction unmatched. The CDR3 reads CASSPDRVVEKLFF. Incomplete CDR3 DNA: TGTGCCAGCTCACCGGACAGGGTTGTGGAAAAA.

About this clone itself: The read falls 3 residues short of the CDR3 end, and the missing part is taken from the germline J gene. This specimen includes other DNA sequences encoding the same CDR3. The chain carries TRBV7-6 and TRBJ1-1; the match to TRBD1 covers 7 bases. The CDR3 loop spans 15 amino acids. After removal of 1 base from V and 4 bases from J, the junction contained 6 bases not matched to a gene. Germline V gives CDR1 SGHVS, CDR2 FNYEAQ. The DNA read from the CDR3 is TGTGCCAGCAGCTTAGACACACAGGGGTTCACTGAA. It codes for CASSLDTQGFTE. The full CDR3 reads CASSLDTQGFTEAFF. Full variable domain (rest looked up from reference TRBV7-6 and TRBJ1-1): GAGVSQSPRYKVTKRGQDVALRCDPISGHVSLYWYRQALGQGPEFLTYFNYEAQQDKSGLPNDRFSAERPEGSISTLTIQRTEQRDSAMYRCASSLDTQGFTEAFFGQGTRLTVV.

A remark on this clone: Read data end 3 residues before the CDR3 end; the end is taken from the germline J gene. The chain links TRBV30 to TRBJ2-5; the D gene is possibly TRBD2 (6 bases). The CDR3 spans 13 residues. From germline, CDR1 is GTSNPN and CDR2 SVGIG (reference sequence). V lost 7 bases and J 5 bases, leaving 17 bases between the germline ends. The part of the CDR3 DNA that was read is TGTGCCTACAGGAGGGGCGAAGCGGAGACC. This codes for CAYRRGEAET. The CDR3, in full, reads CAYRRGEAETQYF.

Concerning this clone itself: The read ends 3 residues before the CDR3 terminus; that terminus is restored from the germline J gene. The J gene is TRBJ2-2, the V gene TRBV7-8; D gene ambiguous. With 5 bases removed from V and 6 bases from J, the gap between germline ends came to 7 bases. Germline lookup yields CDR1 SGHVS and CDR2 FQNEAQ. The CDR3 covers 12 residues. The sequenced CDR3 bases are TGTGCCAGCAGCCTCCTTTCCGGGGAG. It specifies CASSLLSGE. The full CDR3 protein reads CASSLLSGELFF.

A remark on this clone: The read falls 3 residues short of the CDR3 end, and the missing part is taken from the germline J gene. The J gene is TRBJ2-6, the V gene TRBV6-1; D gene uncertain. CDR1 is MNHNS and CDR2 is SASEGT in the germline V gene. The CDR3 is 18 amino acids. V was pared by 0 bases and J by 0 bases, with 12 bases between. The covered CDR3 bases are TGTGCCAGCAGTGAAGCCTACAGTTCCCGCTCTGGGGCCAACGTC. Residues: CASSEAYSSRSGANV. The complete CDR3 reads CASSEAYSSRSGANVLTF.

CDR3 loop: CASSFSKTYNDYTF. CDR3 DNA (partial): TGTGCCAGCAGCTTCTCGAAGACTTACAATGAC. This chain connects TRBV7-9 to TRBJ1-2; D ambiguous. The CDR3 end is not reached by the read, which stops 3 residues before it; the germline J gene fills it in. Per the germline V gene, CDR1 is SEHNR and CDR2 is FQNEAQ (reference sequence). This CDR3 is built from 14 residues.

CDR3 DNA, as far as it was read: TGTGCCAGCAGCTCACAGGGATTCTACAATGAG. This sequence encodes CASSSQGFYNE. The complete CDR3 reads CASSSQGFYNEQFF. The chain recombines TRBV7-9 with TRBJ2-1; D perhaps matches TRBD1 (6 bases). The observed sequence ends 3 residues before the CDR3 terminus, with the missing tail filled in from the germline J gene. The CDR3 extends over 14 amino acids. Germline values: CDR1 SEHNR, CDR2 FQNEAQ (reference sequence). With 4 bases removed from V and 3 bases from J, the gap between germline ends came to 10 bases.

Concerning this clone: The observed sequence ends 3 residues before the CDR3 terminus, with the missing tail filled in from the germline J gene. This sequence joins TRBV7-6 and TRBJ1-4; 8 bases are shared with TRBD1. Germline V gives CDR1 SGHVS, CDR2 FNYEAQ. The length of the CDR3 is 17 residues. The chain's CDR3 is CASSLAGQGRRNSPLFF. The covered CDR3 bases are TGTGCCAGCAGCTTAGCAGGACAGGGCCGCCGTAATTCACCA.

With regard to this clone: The CDR3 is cut off 3 residues early in the read; its end comes from the germline J gene. V is TRBV7-9 and J is TRBJ2-1; no firm D call. CDR1 SEHNR and CDR2 FQNEAQ come from the germline V gene (reference sequence). The V gene lost 1 base and the J gene lost 8 bases, with 6 bases spanning the gap. The CDR3 consists of 12 residues. CDR3 bases read: TGTGCCAGCAGCTTAGATCGGTATGAG. It encodes CASSLDRYE. The whole CDR3 is CASSLDRYEQFF. Variable domain in full (rest from reference TRBV7-9 and TRBJ2-1): DTGVSQNPRHKITKRGQNVTFRCDPISEHNRLYWYRQTLGQGPEFLTYFQNEAQLEKSRLLSDRFSAERPKGSFSTLEIQRTEQGDSAMYLCASSLDRYEQFFGPGTRLTVL.

As to this clone: The CDR3 end is not reached by the read, which stops 3 residues before it; the germline J gene fills it in. The rearrangement uses TRBV2 and TRBJ2-1; 11 bases match TRBD2. CDR1 and CDR2 (germline): SNHLY, FYNNEI. This CDR3 region has 16 residues. V lost 2 bases, J lost 4 bases, and 4 bases stayed unmatched. The CDR3: CASSEFTSGRYNEQFF. The CDR3 bases that were read are TGTGCCAGCAGTGAATTTACTAGCGGGAGATACAATGAG.

As for this clone: The read is 3 residues too short to cover the CDR3 end, so that end is filled in from the germline J gene. This sequence joins TRBV29-1 and TRBJ1-3; D is undetermined. The V end was cut by 4 bases, the J end by 1 base, with 5 bases between. The CDR3 has 12 amino acids. Germline CDR1 reads SQVTM; CDR2 reads ANQGSEA. The sequenced CDR3 bases are TGCAGCGTTGGAGGGTCTGGAAACACC. This sequence encodes CSVGGSGNT. The CDR3, in full, reads CSVGGSGNTIYF.

A remark on this clone: Read data end 3 residues before the CDR3 end; the end is taken from the germline J gene. The chain is built from TRBV4-2 and TRBJ2-5; 12 nucleotides agree with TRBD2. Germline assignment: CDR1 LGHNA and CDR2 YNFKEQ. This CDR3 is 19 amino acids long. V was pared by 0 bases and J by 2 bases, with 10 bases of the junction left unmatched. The DNA read from the CDR3 is TGTGCCAGCAGCCAAGATAGTCTAGCGGGAGGGGGGCTACAAGAGACC. Translation: CASSQDSLAGGGLQET. The whole CDR3 protein reads CASSQDSLAGGGLQETQYF.

Details on this clone: With the read ending 3 residues before the CDR3 end, the germline J gene is used to fill in that end. The chain combines TRBV27 with TRBJ2-7, with TRBD2 identical over 10 bases. The J segment lost 4 bases and the V segment lost 6 bases, leaving 15 bases of the junction unmatched. Germline assignment: CDR1 MNHEY and CDR2 SMNVEV (reference sequence). The CDR3 runs 17 residues. The sequenced CDR3 bases are TGTGCCAGCAGGAAAAAACTAGCGGGATTGAAGTATTACGAG. Protein sequence: CASRKKLAGLKYYE. The CDR3 as a whole reads CASRKKLAGLKYYEQYF.